This T cell receptor (beta chain) was identified in a study of regulatory T cells in long-lasting Graves disease. This clonotype has a count of ten or more. Time point here: newly diagnosed GD, antithyroid drugs for less than 3 months. PBMCs were the source of the RNA used for TCR sequencing. Trimming left V 0 bases short and J 2 bases short, with 11 bases between. CDR3 length: 16 amino acids. The germline CDR1 and CDR2 sequences are MNHEY and SVGAGI. Arm-PCR of CDR3 regions and iRepertoire HTBI primers were the basis on which TCR beta libraries were built. A single record per CDR3 protein comes from TCRdb applying MiXCR to the multiplex PCR reads. The sample has 360,000 or so distinct CDR3 sequences; approximately 12% are singletons. The same data also went into a second study, on T cells in Graves' hyperthyroidism and ophthalmopathy.

The sequencing used peripheral blood mononuclear cells (PBMCs), collected at new diagnosis, from a patient treated with antithyroid drugs. The V and J genes are TRBV6-5 and TRBJ1-5; D gene uncertain. The sequence was obtained from a woman between 18 and 29 years old with Graves disease. CDR3 in amino acids: CASSYSLKEGNQPQHF. The CDR3 DNA is TGTGCCAGCAGTTACTCTCTGAAAGAAGGCAATCAGCCCCAGCATTTT.